These 8 T cell receptor beta chains were all obtained from the same sample, sequenced in a study of blood T cell repertoires in COVID-19. Assay: immunoSEQ multiplex PCR; the TCRdb copy retains only in-frame clones and omits some. The table records roughly 20,000 clones, more than 70% of them present only once. The sequencing sample was made of peripheral blood. The receptors derive from a human donor in a cohort sampled during active COVID-19.

This rearrangement joins TRBV9 to TRBJ1-1; perhaps TRBD1 as D (5 bases). With 4 bases removed from V and 4 bases from J, the gap between germline ends came to 17 bases. This CDR3 has 15 amino acids. Germline V gene lookup returns CDR1 SGDLS and CDR2 YYNGEE. CDR3 amino acids: CASSLLPGGVTEAFF. For the CDR3, the DNA is TGTGCCAGCAGCCTACTACCGGGGGGAGTCACTGAAGCTTTCTTT.

The V gene is TRBV28, the J gene TRBJ2-7, with D possibly being TRBD1 (6 bases). The V end was cut by 8 bases, the J end by 2 bases, with 10 bases between. Germline assignment: CDR1 MDHEN and CDR2 SYDVKM. This CDR3 region has 12 residues. The CDR3 DNA reads as TGTGCCAGCGCCGGGACACCCTACGAGCAGTACTTC. Translating it yields CASAGTPYEQYF.

The chain employs TRBV3-1 (or the pseudogene TRBV3-2) and TRBJ1-3; tentative D call: TRBD1 (5 bases). Germline assignment: CDR1 LGHDT and CDR2 YNNKEL (reference sequence). The V and J ends lost 2 bases and 4 bases respectively, with 12 bases between them. The length of the CDR3 is 15 residues. CDR3 in DNA: TGTGCCAGCAGCCAACGCAGGGTGGGAGGAAACACCATATATTTT. Residues: CASSQRRVGGNTIYF.

This rearrangement joins TRBV5-1 to TRBJ2-1; no firm D call. CDR3 size: 15 residues. V was cut by 4 bases and J by 2 bases, with 13 bases left in between. From germline, CDR1 is SGHRS and CDR2 YFSETQ. Written as DNA, the CDR3 is TGCGCCAGCAGCATTGGTCCTGAGCCCTACAATGAGCAGTTCTTC. Its protein product is CASSIGPEPYNEQFF. Together with reference TRBV5-1 and TRBJ2-1, the CDR3 gives the full variable domain: KAGVTQTPRYLIKTRGQQVTLSCSPISGHRSVSWYQQTPGQGLQFLFEYFSETQRNKGNFPGRFSGRQFSNSRSEMNVSTLELGDSALYLCASSIGPEPYNEQFFGPGTRLTVL.

The chain employs TRBV5-8 and TRBJ1-5; tentative D call: TRBD1 (6 bases). With 2 bases removed from V and 2 bases from J, the gap between germline ends came to 17 bases. From germline, CDR1 is SGHTS and CDR2 YDEGEE. This CDR3 spans 17 amino acids. CDR3: CASSFNQGQRRNQPQHF. CDR3 sequence (DNA): TGTGCCAGCAGCTTCAATCAAGGACAGAGACGCAATCAGCCCCAGCATTTT.

This clone was seen only a few times. This chain uses TRBV30 with TRBJ2-7; TRBD2 aligns across 7 bases. Germline CDR1 and CDR2: GTSNPN and SVGIG (reference sequence). Unmatched junction bases numbered 7, after V lost 4 bases and J lost 1 base. This CDR3 contains 14 residues. The CDR3 region has the DNA TGTGCCTGGAACCGCGGGAGCACGTCCTACGAGCAGTACTTC. Encoded protein: CAWNRGSTSYEQYF.

This rearrangement joins TRBV27 to TRBJ1-6, with 8 bases aligning to TRBD1. Germline assignment: CDR1 MNHEY and CDR2 SMNVEV (reference sequence). This CDR3 has 18 amino acids. Trimming at V came to 1 base and at J to 0 bases, leaving 5 bases not matched to a gene. The CDR3 region is CASSLYGQGLSYNSPLHF. The CDR3 region has the DNA TGTGCCAGCAGTTTATATGGACAGGGACTCTCCTATAATTCACCCCTCCACTTT.

This chain uses TRBV11-2 with TRBJ1-2; D not certain. V lost 5 bases and J lost 8, with 12 bases in between. Germline CDR1 and CDR2: SGHAT and FQNNGV. The CDR3 runs to 12 residues. Here the CDR3 DNA reads TGTGCCAGCAGCCGTAACCGGAGAGGCTACACCTTC. Residues: CASSRNRRGYTF.